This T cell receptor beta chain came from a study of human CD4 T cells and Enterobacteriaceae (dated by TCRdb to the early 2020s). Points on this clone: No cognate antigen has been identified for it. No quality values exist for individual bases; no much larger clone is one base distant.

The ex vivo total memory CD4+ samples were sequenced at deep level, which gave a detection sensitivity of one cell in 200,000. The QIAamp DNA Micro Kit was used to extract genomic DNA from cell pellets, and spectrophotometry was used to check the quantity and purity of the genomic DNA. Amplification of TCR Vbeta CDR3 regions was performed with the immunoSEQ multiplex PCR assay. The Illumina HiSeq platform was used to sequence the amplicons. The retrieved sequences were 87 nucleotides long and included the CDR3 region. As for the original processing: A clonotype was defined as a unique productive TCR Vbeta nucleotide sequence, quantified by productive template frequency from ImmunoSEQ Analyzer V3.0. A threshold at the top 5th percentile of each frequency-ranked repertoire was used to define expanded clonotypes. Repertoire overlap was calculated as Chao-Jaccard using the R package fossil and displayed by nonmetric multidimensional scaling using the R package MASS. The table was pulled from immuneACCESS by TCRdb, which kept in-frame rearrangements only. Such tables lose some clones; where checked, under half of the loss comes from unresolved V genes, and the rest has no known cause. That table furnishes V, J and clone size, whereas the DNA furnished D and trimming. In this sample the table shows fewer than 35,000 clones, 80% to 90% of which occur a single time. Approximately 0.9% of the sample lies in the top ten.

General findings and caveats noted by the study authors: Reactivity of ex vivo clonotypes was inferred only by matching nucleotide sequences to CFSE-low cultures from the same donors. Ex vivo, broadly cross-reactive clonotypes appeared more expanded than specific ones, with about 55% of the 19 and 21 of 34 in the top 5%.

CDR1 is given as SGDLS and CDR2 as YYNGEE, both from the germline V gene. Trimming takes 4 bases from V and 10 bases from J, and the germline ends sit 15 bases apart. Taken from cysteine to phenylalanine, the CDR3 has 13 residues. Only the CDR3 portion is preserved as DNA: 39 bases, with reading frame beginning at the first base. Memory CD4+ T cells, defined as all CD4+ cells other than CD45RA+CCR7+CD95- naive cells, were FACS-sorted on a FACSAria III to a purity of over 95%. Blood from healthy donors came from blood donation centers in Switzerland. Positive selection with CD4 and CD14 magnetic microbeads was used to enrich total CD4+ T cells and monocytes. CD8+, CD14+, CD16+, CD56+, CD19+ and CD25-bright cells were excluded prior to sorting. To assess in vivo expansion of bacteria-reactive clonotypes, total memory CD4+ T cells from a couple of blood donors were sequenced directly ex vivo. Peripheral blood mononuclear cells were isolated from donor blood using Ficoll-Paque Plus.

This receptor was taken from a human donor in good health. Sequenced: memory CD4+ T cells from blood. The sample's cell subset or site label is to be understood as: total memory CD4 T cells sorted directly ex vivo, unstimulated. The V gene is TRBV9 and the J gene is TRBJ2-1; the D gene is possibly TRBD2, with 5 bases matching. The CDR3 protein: CASSPSSEGEQFF. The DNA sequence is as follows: TGTGCCAGCAGCCCCTCTTCTGAGGGAGAGCAGTTCTTC.